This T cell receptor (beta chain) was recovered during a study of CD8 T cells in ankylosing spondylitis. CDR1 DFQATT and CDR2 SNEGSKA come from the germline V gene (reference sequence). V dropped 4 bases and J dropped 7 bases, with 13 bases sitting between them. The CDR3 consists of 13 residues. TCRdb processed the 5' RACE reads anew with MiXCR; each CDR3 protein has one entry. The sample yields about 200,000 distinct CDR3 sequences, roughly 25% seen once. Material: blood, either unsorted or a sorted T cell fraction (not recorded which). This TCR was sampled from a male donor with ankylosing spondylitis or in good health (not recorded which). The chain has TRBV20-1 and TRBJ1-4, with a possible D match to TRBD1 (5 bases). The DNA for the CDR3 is TGCAGTGCTACCTCGGGACTCGGTGAAAAACTGTTTTTT. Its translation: CSATSGLGEKLFF.